A single sample is the source of the 30 T cell receptor beta chains below, sequenced in a study of cytomegalovirus exposure and HLA in healthy donors. It was with 60 Vbeta and 13 Jbeta primers that the PCR ran. Some clones are missing from TCRdb's copy, which holds only in-frame ones; the method was immunoSEQ multiplex PCR. The sample records some 83,000 clones, about 77% being singletons. The sequenced sample was PBMCs. Receptors were obtained from a man aged 55 to 69 in good health and CMV-seronegative.

In its sample, this clone was seen a few times. The CDR3 DNA sequence: TGTGCCAGTGACAGGTCGTTCAATCAGCCCCAGCATTTT. Its translation: CASDRSFNQPQHF. This chain joins TRBV6-1 and TRBJ1-5; possibly TRBD1 for D (6 bases). Germline V CDR1 and CDR2: MNHNS, SASEGT. CDR3 length: 13 amino acids. V dropped 9 bases and J dropped 3 bases, with 12 bases sitting between them.

This clone was detected ten times or more. The gene calls are TRBV9 and TRBJ1-1; the D gene is possibly TRBD1 (6 bases). Germline CDR1 and CDR2: SGDLS and YYNGEE. The CDR3 has 14 residues. Trimming stripped 4 bases from V and 1 base from J, with 11 bases between. The CDR3 DNA reads TGTGCCAGCAGCCGGGGGGGCGAGAACACTGAAGCTTTCTTT. The encoded protein is CASSRGGENTEAFF.

The chain links TRBV7-6 to TRBJ1-5, with D uncertain. V lost 1 base and J lost 4, with 5 bases in between. The germline V gene encodes CDR1 SGHVS and CDR2 FNYEAQ. This CDR3 is built from 13 residues. As DNA, the CDR3 is TGTGCCAGCAGCTTAGATAGAAATCAGCCCCAGCATTTT. Translating gives CASSLDRNQPQHF.

This chain connects TRBV14 to TRBJ2-1; D is unclear. The ends were cut back, 0 bases at V and 8 bases at J, with 11 bases in the middle. Germline values: CDR1 SGHDN, CDR2 FVKESK. The CDR3 consists of 14 residues. The CDR3 region is CASSQESPTDEQFF. CDR3 nucleotides: TGTGCCAGCAGCCAAGAGTCCCCAACAGATGAGCAGTTCTTC.

This clone was counted many times. The chain recombines TRBV5-1 with TRBJ1-1; D perhaps matches TRBD1 (5 bases). CDR3 size: 14 residues. The V end was cut by 4 bases, the J end by 0 bases, with 10 bases between. CDR1 and CDR2 (germline): SGHRS, YFSETQ. The DNA of the CDR3 is TGCGCCAGCAGCCCGGACACCCTGAACACTGAAGCTTTCTTT. It codes for CASSPDTLNTEAFF.

The CDR3 spells CASSLKGTPPYEQYF. CDR3 nucleotide sequence: TGTGCCAGCAGCTTAAAGGGGACACCCCCCTACGAGCAGTACTTC. The chain carries TRBV7-9 and TRBJ2-5, with TRBD1 as a possible D gene (6 bases). The DNA matches TRBJ2-7 better at its end, which makes the J call doubtful. The germline V gene has CDR1 SEHNR and CDR2 FQNEAQ (reference sequence). The CDR3 extends over 15 amino acids.

The chain combines TRBV9 with TRBJ1-1; a possible D gene is TRBD1 (6 bases). CDR1 and CDR2 (germline): SGDLS, YYNGEE. The CDR3 sequence is 13 residues long. Trimming pared 10 bases from V and 6 bases from J, leaving 19 bases between. The CDR3 protein is CASNPGGGPEAFF. The CDR3 coding sequence is TGTGCCTCCAATCCTGGGGGGGGCCCTGAAGCTTTCTTT. Full variable domain (rest looked up from reference TRBV9 and TRBJ1-1): DSGVTQTPKHLITATGQRVTLRCSPRSGDLSVYWYQQSLDQGLQFLIQYYNGEERAKGNILERFSAQQFPDLHSELNLSSLELGDSALYFCASNPGGGPEAFFGQGTRLTVV.

The J gene is TRBJ1-2, the V gene TRBV13, with 12 bases that match TRBD1. Germline loops: CDR1 PRHDT, CDR2 FYEKMQ (reference sequence). This CDR3 is 17 amino acids long. The J segment lost 7 bases and the V segment lost 4 bases, leaving 13 bases of the junction unmatched. The CDR3 nucleotides read TGTGCCAGCAGCTCCCCATCGGAGGGACAGGGGGCTCCTGGCTACACCTTC. It translates to CASSSPSEGQGAPGYTF.

CDR3 DNA sequence: TGTGCCAGCAGCTTAGTAGCCGGGAACACTGAAGCTTTCTTT. It specifies CASSLVAGNTEAFF. This chain joins TRBV7-9 and TRBJ1-1; D gene uncertain. The length of the CDR3 is 14 residues. CDR1 and CDR2 (germline): SEHNR, FQNEAQ (reference sequence). With 1 base removed from V and 1 base from J, the gap between germline ends came to 7 bases.

The CDR3 spells CASYTGTGPYEQYF. DNA for the CDR3: TGTGCCAGCTACACCGGGACAGGGCCCTACGAGCAGTACTTC. The chain employs TRBV7-3 and TRBJ2-7; TRBD1 matches 9 bases. Germline values: CDR1 SGHTA, CDR2 FQGTGA. V lost 8 bases to trimming and J lost 2 bases; unmatched junction nucleotides: 7. The CDR3 runs to 14 residues.

The chain has TRBV2 and TRBJ1-6, with 8 bases fitting TRBD1. The CDR3 loop spans 14 amino acids. Unmatched junction bases numbered 6, after V lost 7 bases and J lost 7 bases. Looked up from germline, CDR1 is SNHLY and CDR2 is FYNNEI. The CDR3 DNA reads as TGTGCCAGCAATATGGACAGGGCAAATTCACCCCTCCACTTT. As protein: CASNMDRANSPLHF.

V usage is TRBV29-1 and J usage is TRBJ1-4; TRBD1 aligns across 7 bases. The germline V gene has CDR1 SQVTM and CDR2 ANQGSEA. V dropped 4 bases and J dropped 5; count of bases not matched to a gene: 4. CDR3 size: 13 residues. Written as DNA, the CDR3 is TGCAGCGTTGGAGGCAGGGGGAATGAAAAACTGTTTTTT. The encoded protein is CSVGGRGNEKLFF. Full variable domain (missing parts from reference TRBV29-1 and TRBJ1-4): SAVISQKPSRDICQRGTSLTIQCQVDSQVTMMFWYRQQPGQSLTLIATANQGSEATYESGFVIDKFPISRPNLTFSTLTVSNMSPEDSSIYLCSVGGRGNEKLFFGSGTQLSVL.

The V call is TRBV5-4, the J call TRBJ2-2, with TRBD2 identical over 14 bases. Losses at the gene ends were 4 bases for V and 0 bases for J; bases not matched to a gene: 11. The germline V gene has CDR1 SGHNT and CDR2 YYREEE (reference sequence). CDR3 length equals 20 residues. In nucleotides, the CDR3 is TGTGCCAGCAGCCCACGACTAGCGGGGGGGGTAGTATCGAACACCGGGGAGCTGTTTTTT. Translated: CASSPRLAGGVVSNTGELFF. The whole variable domain, remainder taken from reference TRBV5-4 and TRBJ2-2, is ETGVTQSPTHLIKTRGQQVTLRCSSQSGHNTVSWYQQALGQGPQFIFQYYREEENGRGNFPPRFSGLQFPNYSSELNVNALELDDSALYLCASSPRLAGGVVSNTGELFFGEGSRLTVL.

This clone has only a few counts. The chain uses TRBV5-1 and TRBJ1-6; 11 bases map to TRBD1. Looked up from germline, CDR1 is SGHRS and CDR2 is YFSETQ. This CDR3 has 15 amino acids. The V segment lost 2 bases and the J segment 11 bases; nucleotides outside the gene matches: 6. This CDR3 reads CASSFRDRGETPLHF. CDR3 nucleotides: TGCGCCAGCAGCTTCCGGGACAGGGGGGAAACACCCCTCCACTTT.

The rearrangement joins TRBV6-1 to TRBJ1-2, with D possibly TRBD1 on 5 matching bases. The CDR3 consists of 18 residues. Per germline, CDR1 MNHNS and CDR2 SASEGT. Trimming left V 3 bases short and J 4 bases short, with 24 bases between. DNA for the CDR3: TGTGCCAGCAGTGATCCTCGGCAGGGAACGAGCCTGGGCTATGGCTACACCTTC. It is translated as CASSDPRQGTSLGYGYTF.

The rearrangement uses TRBV10-3 and TRBJ2-7; TRBD1 matches at 9 bases. In germline, CDR1 is ENHRY, CDR2 SYGVKD. This CDR3 has 14 residues. The trim removed 4 bases at V and 4 bases at J, leaving 5 bases unmatched. The CDR3 DNA sequence: TGTGCCATCAGTGGAACGGGACAGGGTTACGAGCAGTACTTC. This codes for CAISGTGQGYEQYF.

This sequence joins TRBV7-8 and TRBJ1-5, with TRBD1 matching 8 bases. The CDR3 runs to 15 residues. The ends lost 5 bases at V and 4 bases at J; junction bases unmatched: 7. CDR1 and CDR2 (germline): SGHVS, FQNEAQ. This CDR3 reads CASSPGQGTNQPQHF. CDR3 in DNA: TGTGCCAGCAGCCCAGGACAGGGTACGAATCAGCCCCAGCATTTT.

This clone has a single count. V usage is TRBV19 and J usage is TRBJ2-7; D remains unclear. Trimming shortened V by 3 bases and J by 3 bases, and 15 bases separated the two germline ends. This CDR3 comprises 15 residues. The germline gives CDR1 LNHDA, CDR2 SQIVND (reference sequence). The CDR3 DNA reads TGTGCCAGTAGTATGCATGGGCAGGCAGGCTACGAGCAGTACTTC. This sequence encodes CASSMHGQAGYEQYF. Full variable domain (outside the CDR3, taken from reference TRBV19 and TRBJ2-7): DGGITQSPKYLFRKEGQNVTLSCEQNLNHDAMYWYRQDPGQGLRLIYYSQIVNDFQKGDIAEGYSVSREKKESFPLTVTSAQKNPTAFYLCASSMHGQAGYEQYFGPGTRLTVT.

The V gene is TRBV15, the J gene TRBJ2-5; 9 bases map to TRBD1. Germline lookup yields CDR1 LNHNV and CDR2 YYDKDF (reference sequence). V shed 3 bases and J 2 bases; nucleotides not matched to a gene: 4. CDR3 size: 15 residues. The CDR3 reads CATSSAGTGQETQYF. CDR3 nucleotides: TGTGCCACCAGCAGTGCTGGGACAGGGCAAGAGACCCAGTACTTC.

The rearrangement joins TRBV11-3 to TRBJ1-1, with no clear D. CDR1 SGHNT and CDR2 YENEEA come from the germline V gene. The CDR3 has 14 residues. The ends were cut back, 2 bases at V and 0 bases at J, with 7 bases in the middle. This CDR3 reads CASSLHGVNTEAFF. The DNA of the CDR3 is TGTGCCAGCAGCTTACACGGAGTGAACACTGAAGCTTTCTTT.

As for this clone: Other nucleotide sequences from this sample produce the same CDR3. V and J are TRBV27 and TRBJ1-1, with unresolved D. Germline V gene sequence: CDR1 MNHEY, CDR2 SMNVEV (reference sequence). CDR3 size: 14 residues. V lost 4 bases and J 5 bases, leaving 14 bases between the germline ends. The CDR3, as DNA: TGTGCCAGCAGTTCTCGGGAGGTTTGGACTGAAGCTTTCTTT. Amino acid sequence: CASSSREVWTEAFF.

About this clone: The same CDR3 also results from other DNA sequences found in this sample. The chain has TRBV4-1 and TRBJ2-3; D might be TRBD1 (5 bases). The germline V gene encodes CDR1 MGHRA and CDR2 YSYEKL. This CDR3 is 14 amino acids long. V lost 4 bases and J 0 bases, leaving 8 bases between the germline ends. The CDR3 region is CASSPTASTDTQYF. The CDR3 coding sequence is TGCGCCAGCAGCCCGACAGCTAGCACAGATACGCAGTATTTT.

The chain uses TRBV29-1 and TRBJ1-1, with 10 bases that match TRBD1. Trimming took 7 bases from V and 4 from J; bases not matched to a gene: 3. The CDR3 covers 12 residues. Per germline, CDR1 SQVTM and CDR2 ANQGSEA. CDR3 nucleotide sequence: TGCAGCGGGGGACAGGGGTCCACTGAAGCTTTCTTT. Translated: CSGGQGSTEAFF. Drawing the rest from reference TRBV29-1 and TRBJ1-1, the complete variable domain is SAVISQKPSRDICQRGTSLTIQCQVDSQVTMMFWYRQQPGQSLTLIATANQGSEATYESGFVIDKFPISRPNLTFSTLTVSNMSPEDSSIYLCSGGQGSTEAFFGQGTRLTVV.

The chain links TRBV19 to TRBJ2-4, with 7 bases that match TRBD1. Germline V gives CDR1 LNHDA, CDR2 SQIVND (reference sequence). The CDR3 contains 15 residues. V dropped 6 bases and J dropped 6; count of bases not matched to a gene: 11. CDR3 sequence reads: CASRVRQGLRNIQYF. CDR3 in DNA: TGTGCCAGTAGGGTCAGACAGGGCCTCCGAAACATTCAGTACTTC.

The chain employs TRBV5-1 and TRBJ2-2; TRBD1 matches 9 bases. V was pared by 0 bases and J by 6 bases, with 6 bases of the junction left unmatched. This CDR3 has 16 residues. CDR1 SGHRS and CDR2 YFSETQ come from the germline V gene. CDR3 bases: TGCGCCAGCAGCTTGGCGGGACAGGGAGGTTCCGGGGAGCTGTTTTTT. Its protein is CASSLAGQGGSGELFF. Based on the CDR3 plus reference TRBV5-1 and TRBJ2-2, the full variable domain is KAGVTQTPRYLIKTRGQQVTLSCSPISGHRSVSWYQQTPGQGLQFLFEYFSETQRNKGNFPGRFSGRQFSNSRSEMNVSTLELGDSALYLCASSLAGQGGSGELFFGEGSRLTVL.

Only one count was recorded for this clone. The chain is built from TRBV6-1 and TRBJ2-7; D ambiguous. With 0 bases removed from V and 2 bases from J, the gap between germline ends came to 5 bases. The CDR3 extends over 13 amino acids. The germline V gene encodes CDR1 MNHNS and CDR2 SASEGT. The CDR3 spells CASSEAAAYEQYF. The CDR3 DNA follows: TGTGCCAGCAGTGAAGCGGCGGCCTACGAGCAGTACTTC.

This clone was seen only a few times. The chain joins TRBV4-2 to TRBJ1-1; D uncertain. The CDR3 runs 13 residues. The germline CDR1 and CDR2 sequences are LGHNA and YNFKEQ. The V end lost 0 bases, the J end lost 5 bases, and 7 bases lay between the germline ends. CDR3 bases: TGTGCCAGCAGCCAAGATTCGGGAACTGAAGCTTTCTTT. Its protein product is CASSQDSGTEAFF.

This clone was detected a few times. This sequence joins TRBV6-1 and TRBJ1-6; perhaps TRBD1 as D (5 bases). The germline gives CDR1 MNHNS, CDR2 SASEGT. The CDR3 spans 18 residues. The V end lost 4 bases, the J end lost 9 bases, and 25 bases lay between the germline ends. CDR3 DNA sequence: TGTGCCAGCAGTGCGACCCACCAAGGGGCGGGGATCGGTTCACCCCTCCACTTT. Residues: CASSATHQGAGIGSPLHF.

This chain uses TRBV5-1 with TRBJ2-1, with 9 positions matching TRBD1. The V gene's germline CDR1 is SGHRS and CDR2 YFSETQ. With V trimmed by 4 bases and J by 5 bases, 10 bases remained unmatched. The CDR3 sequence is 16 residues long. The CDR3 sequence: CASSRGDRDANNEQFF. The CDR3 nucleotides read TGCGCCAGCAGCCGGGGGGACAGGGACGCTAACAATGAGCAGTTCTTC.

The chain couples TRBV7-2 to TRBJ1-2; no definite D call. V lost 5 bases to trimming and J lost 5 bases, with 15 bases between them. The CDR3 loop spans 14 amino acids. Germline V CDR1 and CDR2: SGHTA, FQGNSA. The CDR3 DNA sequence: TGTGCCAGCAGCCCAGCGGTCGGGAGTTATGGCTACACCTTC. It yields the protein CASSPAVGSYGYTF. Full variable domain (outside the CDR3, taken from reference TRBV7-2 and TRBJ1-2): GAGVSQSPSNKVTEKGKDVELRCDPISGHTALYWYRQSLGQGLEFLIYFQGNSAPDKSGLPSDRFSAERTGGSVSTLTIQRTQQEDSAVYLCASSPAVGSYGYTFGSGTRLTVV.